The 32 T cell receptor beta chains reported below all come from one sample, sequenced in a study of T-cell reconstitution after alpha-beta-depleted transplantation in children. Library preparation (for TCRbeta) was performed with unique molecular identifiers. TCRdb redid the calling of the PCR reads with MiXCR, one entry per CDR3 protein. The sample yields over 100,000 distinct CDR3 sequences, around 10% seen once. The sample in question was PBMCs, obtained before TCRalphabeta/CD19-depleted stem cell transplant. The origin of the receptors is a boy younger than 10 with acute lymphoblastic leukemia, due to receive a stem cell transplant.

The V and J genes are TRBV5-1 and TRBJ2-3, with no clear D. Germline lookup yields CDR1 SGHRS and CDR2 YFSETQ. The CDR3 sequence is 14 residues long. The germline V and J ends were trimmed by 3 bases and 1 base, with 9 bases remaining between them. CDR3: CASSSLSGTDTQYF. The CDR3 DNA sequence: TGCGCCAGCAGCTCGCTAAGCGGCACAGATACGCAGTATTTT. The full variable domain, its missing parts supplied by reference TRBV5-1 and TRBJ2-3, is KAGVTQTPRYLIKTRGQQVTLSCSPISGHRSVSWYQQTPGQGLQFLFEYFSETQRNKGNFPGRFSGRQFSNSRSEMNVSTLELGDSALYLCASSSLSGTDTQYFGPGTRLTVL.

The rearrangement joins TRBV2 to TRBJ2-5; TRBD2 matches at 12 bases. Looked up from germline, CDR1 is SNHLY and CDR2 is FYNNEI. The junction had 14 bases not matched to a gene; V was cut back by 8 bases and J by 4 bases. CDR3 length: 17 residues. The CDR3: CASGDFILAGGPETQYF. CDR3 sequence (DNA): TGTGCCAGCGGGGACTTCATACTAGCGGGAGGACCAGAGACCCAGTACTTC.

This clonotype was seen a few times. This sequence joins TRBV10-3 and TRBJ2-3; 8 positions agree with TRBD2. Germline V gene lookup returns CDR1 ENHRY and CDR2 SYGVKD. This CDR3 spans 15 amino acids. J gave up 2 bases and V 4 bases, and 5 bases lay outside the gene matches. This CDR3 is CAISGREGYTDTQYF. CDR3 DNA sequence: TGTGCCATCAGTGGACGGGAGGGATACACAGATACGCAGTATTTT.

The CDR3 coding sequence is TGTGCCAGCAGCGCCGAAGGCGGTGGGGAGCTGTTTTTT. Amino acids: CASSAEGGGELFF. This chain joins TRBV9 and TRBJ2-2; no clear D gene. The V gene's germline CDR1 is SGDLS and CDR2 YYNGEE. CDR3 length equals 13 residues. Trimming stripped 3 bases from V and 8 bases from J, with 11 bases between.

In its sample, this clonotype was seen many times. The rearrangement joins TRBV18 to TRBJ2-7; D may be TRBD2 (5 bases). Germline V gene data show CDR1 as KGHSH and CDR2 as LQKENI. The V end was cut by 3 bases, the J end by 6 bases, with 12 bases between. The CDR3 totals 13 residues. This chain's CDR3 is CASSPLGEGEQYF. The CDR3 nucleotides are TGTGCCAGCTCACCCCTTGGCGAGGGCGAGCAGTACTTC.

This clonotype appeared a few times. The CDR3 bases are TGCAGCTTCGGAAGGGGCACAGATACGCAGTATTTT. Its protein product is CSFGRGTDTQYF. The gene calls are TRBV29-1 and TRBJ2-3; D unclear. The germline gives CDR1 SQVTM, CDR2 ANQGSEA. The CDR3 sequence is 12 residues long. Deletions cut 8 bases from V and 1 base from J, with 10 bases between.

The chain couples TRBV5-1 to TRBJ2-1; the match to TRBD2 covers 13 bases. J was trimmed by 9 bases and V by 2 bases; bases with no gene match: 5. The germline gives CDR1 SGHRS, CDR2 YFSETQ. This CDR3 has 15 amino acids. The CDR3 loop is CASSFPGTSGIEQFF. CDR3 DNA sequence: TGCGCCAGCAGCTTCCCCGGGACTAGCGGGATTGAGCAGTTCTTC.

This clonotype was observed at least ten times. The CDR3, as DNA: TGCGCCAGCAGCTTGGGTCGGGGTAGGGACAATGAGCAGTTCTTC. Translating it yields CASSLGRGRDNEQFF. The genes are TRBV5-1 and TRBJ2-1, with a weak D call TRBD2 (5 bases). This CDR3 comprises 15 residues. The germline V gene encodes CDR1 SGHRS and CDR2 YFSETQ. The ends were cut back, 0 bases at V and 5 bases at J, with 12 bases in the middle. The full variable domain, its missing parts supplied by reference TRBV5-1 and TRBJ2-1, is KAGVTQTPRYLIKTRGQQVTLSCSPISGHRSVSWYQQTPGQGLQFLFEYFSETQRNKGNFPGRFSGRQFSNSRSEMNVSTLELGDSALYLCASSLGRGRDNEQFFGPGTRLTVL.

In this sample, this clonotype turned up a few times. V is TRBV21-1 and J is TRBJ2-2; the table calls TRBD2, which could not be checked here. TRBV21-1 is an annotated pseudogene. The CDR3 has 18 residues. The CDR3 region is CASIPRAGGPPNTGELFF. The DNA for the CDR3 is TGTGCCAGCATCCCAAGGGCGGGAGGGCCCCCGAACACCGGGGAGCTGTTTTTT.

The rearrangement links TRBV28 to TRBJ2-7; either TRBD1 or TRBD2 may fit D (5 bases each). Germline CDR1 MDHEN, CDR2 SYDVKM. Trimming cost V 0 bases and J 7 bases, with 19 bases left between them. CDR3 length equals 16 residues. DNA of the CDR3: TGTGCCAGCAGTTTATGGAGAGGGGTTGAGAGTAGGGAGCAGTACTTC. This codes for CASSLWRGVESREQYF. The full variable domain, with the rest looked up from reference TRBV28 and TRBJ2-7, is DVKVTQSSRYLVKRTGEKVFLECVQDMDHENMFWYRQDPGLGLRLIYFSYDVKMKEKGDIPEGYSVSREKKERFSLILESASTNQTSMYLCASSLWRGVESREQYFGPGTRLTVT.

This clonotype was seen a few times. The gene calls are TRBV5-1 and TRBJ1-1, with 7 bases fitting TRBD1. V gave up 3 bases and J gave up 1 base; unmatched junction bases: 3. This CDR3 comprises 14 residues. CDR1 is SGHRS, CDR2 YFSETQ, per germline. CDR3 region: CASSWTGSNTEAFF. The CDR3 nucleotides are TGCGCCAGCAGCTGGACAGGCTCGAACACTGAAGCTTTCTTT. The variable domain in full, completed from reference TRBV5-1 and TRBJ1-1, reads KAGVTQTPRYLIKTRGQQVTLSCSPISGHRSVSWYQQTPGQGLQFLFEYFSETQRNKGNFPGRFSGRQFSNSRSEMNVSTLELGDSALYLCASSWTGSNTEAFFGQGTRLTVV.

This clonotype was counted between two and nine times. V and J are TRBV6-1 and TRBJ1-4, with unresolved D. CDR3 length: 14 residues. Trimming cost V 1 base and J 8 bases, with 11 bases left between them. Germline V CDR1 and CDR2: MNHNS, SASEGT. The CDR3 loop is CASSEGTSGEKLFF. DNA of the CDR3: TGTGCCAGCAGTGAAGGGACCTCGGGGGAAAAACTGTTTTTT.

In DNA, the CDR3 is TGTGCCTGGAGACTAGCGGCCTCCTACGAGCAGTACTTC. This codes for CAWRLAASYEQYF. V gene TRBV30 combines with J gene TRBJ2-7; 8 bases are shared with TRBD2. This CDR3 has 13 amino acids. V shed 3 bases and J 0 bases; nucleotides not matched to a gene: 1. CDR1 is GTSNPN and CDR2 is SVGIG in the germline V gene (reference sequence). The variable domain in full, with the rest retrieved from reference TRBV30 and TRBJ2-7, is SQTIHQWPATLVQPVGSPLSLECTVEGTSNPNLYWYRQAAGRGLQLLFYSVGIGQISSEVPQNLSASRPQDRQFILSSKKLLLSDSGFYLCAWRLAASYEQYFGPGTRLTVT.

This clonotype was detected a few times. J is TRBJ2-5 and V is TRBV5-1; TRBD1 matches at 8 bases. The germline V gene encodes CDR1 SGHRS and CDR2 YFSETQ. V lost 4 bases to trimming and J lost 5 bases; unmatched junction nucleotides: 10. This CDR3 is 15 amino acids long. Written as DNA, the CDR3 is TGCGCCAGCAGCCCAACAGGGGGGTCGTACGAGACCCAGTACTTC. It specifies CASSPTGGSYETQYF.

This clonotype was found a few times. The J gene is TRBJ2-7, the V gene TRBV12-3 or TRBV12-4; perhaps TRBD1 as D (6 bases). With 1 base removed from V and 7 bases from J, the gap between germline ends came to 8 bases. This CDR3 has 12 residues. CDR3 in DNA: TGTGCCAGCAGTTTAGTACAGGGAGAGCAGTACTTC. It is translated as CASSLVQGEQYF.

The table lists this clonotype with a few counts. The chain couples TRBV7-2 to TRBJ2-3, with 9 bases fitting TRBD2. The CDR3 extends over 16 amino acids. V lost 5 bases to trimming and J lost 0 bases; unmatched junction nucleotides: 6. CDR1 SGHTA and CDR2 FQGNSA come from the germline V gene. CDR3 nucleotides: TGTGCCAGCAGCCCGACTAGCGGAACTAGCACAGATACGCAGTATTTT. It is translated as CASSPTSGTSTDTQYF.

This clonotype turned up a few times. The chain couples TRBV14 to TRBJ2-2; a possible D gene is TRBD2 (6 bases). The CDR3 loop spans 15 amino acids. Germline loops: CDR1 SGHDN, CDR2 FVKESK. V lost 5 bases and J lost 3, with 13 bases in between. The CDR3 sequence: CASSGLRGYTGELFF. The DNA of the CDR3 is TGTGCCAGCAGCGGTCTACGGGGGTACACCGGGGAGCTGTTTTTT.

Only a few counts were recorded for this clonotype. This rearrangement joins TRBV11-2 to TRBJ2-3; D tentatively reads TRBD1 or TRBD2 (5 bases each). The CDR3 totals 15 residues. The V gene lost 1 base and the J gene lost 0 bases, with 8 bases spanning the gap. Looked up from germline, CDR1 is SGHAT and CDR2 is FQNNGV. The CDR3 here is CASSLVGGSTDTQYF. The CDR3 region has the DNA TGTGCCAGCAGCTTAGTTGGGGGTAGCACAGATACGCAGTATTTT.

This clonotype was counted many times. The chain is built from TRBV20-1 and TRBJ2-7; D remains unclear. Germline CDR1 and CDR2: DFQATT and SNEGSKA (reference sequence). The ends were cut back, 0 bases at V and 4 bases at J, with 10 bases in the middle. The CDR3 contains 13 residues. CDR3: CSARDGETYEQYF. As DNA, the CDR3 is TGCAGTGCTAGAGATGGGGAAACTTACGAGCAGTACTTC.

This clonotype was seen many times. This chain uses TRBV20-1 with TRBJ2-7; D is perhaps TRBD1 (5 bases). The CDR3 has 12 residues. The germline V gene has CDR1 DFQATT and CDR2 SNEGSKA (reference sequence). The V gene lost 6 bases and the J gene lost 7 bases, with 16 bases spanning the gap. Here the CDR3 DNA reads TGCAGTGCCGATCCTCAGGGAAGGGAGCAGTACTTC. Translating it yields CSADPQGREQYF.

This clonotype was detected only a few times. This chain uses TRBV7-2 with TRBJ2-7; the D gene could be TRBD1 or TRBD2 (6 bases each). This CDR3 is built from 15 residues. Trimming removed 1 base at V and 5 bases at J, with 15 bases between. Germline loops: CDR1 SGHTA, CDR2 FQGNSA. The CDR3 nucleotides are TGTGCCAGCAGCTTAGTATGGGGGGCGCGGGACGAGCAGTACTTC. Amino acid sequence: CASSLVWGARDEQYF.

This clonotype has more than one count but fewer than ten. The chain has TRBV19 and TRBJ2-3; maybe TRBD1 (5 bases). Germline loops: CDR1 LNHDA, CDR2 SQIVND (reference sequence). The ends were cut back, 4 bases at V and 2 bases at J, with 10 bases in the middle. The CDR3 is 14 residues long. CDR3 DNA sequence: TGTGCCAGTAGTACCAGGGTCCTCACAGATACGCAGTATTTT. Translated: CASSTRVLTDTQYF.

This clonotype was detected many times. The chain has TRBV20-1 and TRBJ2-6, with 9 bases fitting TRBD1. This CDR3 comprises 17 residues. Germline CDR1 DFQATT, CDR2 SNEGSKA (reference sequence). J gave up 2 bases and V 0 bases, and 5 bases lay outside the gene matches. Here the CDR3 DNA reads TGCAGTGCTAGAGATCCACAGGGGGCGCCTGGGGCCAACGTCCTGACTTTC. Translation: CSARDPQGAPGANVLTF.

This clonotype appeared many times. The rearrangement joins TRBV20-1 to TRBJ2-7; D gene ambiguous. CDR1 and CDR2 (germline): DFQATT, SNEGSKA (reference sequence). The CDR3 extends over 11 amino acids. The V gene lost 0 bases and the J gene lost 7 bases, with 7 bases spanning the gap. CDR3 in DNA: TGCAGTGCTAGAGACTTGGGGGAGCAGTACTTC. Its protein product is CSARDLGEQYF.

The sample holds a few counts of this clonotype. V is TRBV9 and J is TRBJ2-1, with 8 bases identical to TRBD2. CDR3 size: 14 residues. Germline values: CDR1 SGDLS, CDR2 YYNGEE. J lost 5 bases, V lost 3 bases, and 4 bases had no gene match. The CDR3 bases are TGTGCCAGCAGCGCCACTAGCGGACACAATGAGCAGTTCTTC. It is translated as CASSATSGHNEQFF.

This clonotype was picked up many times. The CDR3: CASSLSRGSYEQYF. The CDR3 DNA reads TGTGCCAGCAGTTTATCTCGGGGCTCCTACGAGCAGTACTTC. V is TRBV12-3 or TRBV12-4 and J is TRBJ2-7, with a possible D match to TRBD2 (5 bases). The CDR3 sequence is 14 residues long. Trimming took 2 bases from V and 0 from J, leaving 8 bases between them.

This sequence joins TRBV5-1 and TRBJ2-3; 10 nucleotides match TRBD1. Germline V gene data show CDR1 as SGHRS and CDR2 as YFSETQ. V lost 5 bases to trimming and J lost 4 bases; unmatched junction nucleotides: 7. The CDR3 length is 15 residues. In DNA, the CDR3 is TGCGCCAGCAGAGGCGGACAGGGGGAGGCAGATACGCAGTATTTT. Its translation is CASRGGQGEADTQYF.

Here the CDR3 reads CASSLDSNSYEQYF. Written as DNA, the CDR3 is TGCGCCAGCAGCTTGGACAGCAACTCCTACGAGCAGTACTTC. V gene TRBV5-1 combines with J gene TRBJ2-7; no clear D gene. The V end was cut by 0 bases, the J end by 0 bases, with 7 bases between. Per germline, CDR1 SGHRS and CDR2 YFSETQ. This CDR3 contains 14 residues.

This clonotype showed up just a few times. The V and J genes are TRBV12-3 or TRBV12-4 and TRBJ1-5, with D unresolved. There are 15 residues in the CDR3. The V and J ends lost 3 bases and 3 bases respectively, with 12 bases between them. The CDR3 region has the DNA TGTGCCAGCAGTTTCTCACTTACCCCCAATCAGCCCCAGCATTTT. This translates into CASSFSLTPNQPQHF.

The chain uses TRBV7-7 and TRBJ2-3; D might be TRBD2 (5 bases). There are 15 residues in the CDR3. The V gene's germline CDR1 is SSHAT and CDR2 FNYEAQ (reference sequence). Trimming removed 4 bases at V and 6 bases at J, with 17 bases between. CDR3 in DNA: TGTGCCAGCAGCTCCGGTCGGAGGCTCACGGATACGCAGTATTTT. Its translation is CASSSGRRLTDTQYF. The full variable domain, completed using reference TRBV7-7 and TRBJ2-3, is GAGVSQSPRYKVTKRGQDVTLRCDPISSHATLYWYQQALGQGPEFLTYFNYEAQPDKSGLPSDRFSAERPEGSISTLTIQRTEQRDSAMYRCASSSGRRLTDTQYFGPGTRLTVL.

The CDR3 DNA follows: TGTGCCAGCAGCACCCCTAGCGGGAGGGTGAATGAGCAGTTCTTC. It codes for CASSTPSGRVNEQFF. The chain carries TRBV6-1 and TRBJ2-1; 12 nucleotides match TRBD2. V shed 6 bases, J shed 7 bases, and the junction held 7 bases outside the gene matches. This CDR3 spans 15 amino acids. Looked up from germline, CDR1 is MNHNS and CDR2 is SASEGT.

The V and J genes are TRBV4-1 and TRBJ1-2, with 8 bases aligning to TRBD1. J gave up 7 bases and V 0 bases, and 4 bases lay outside the gene matches. The CDR3 runs to 14 residues. Germline V CDR1 and CDR2: MGHRA, YSYEKL. In nucleotides, the CDR3 is TGCGCCAGCAGCCAAGATTGGGGGACAGGTGGCTACACCTTC. Amino acids: CASSQDWGTGGYTF.